The rows below give T cell receptor beta chains drawn from one sample of a study of blood T cell repertoires in COVID-19. Here immunoSEQ multiplex PCR was the method, and the copy in TCRdb shows in-frame clones only, minus some. Here the sample spans around 210,000 clones, less than 90% being singletons. Material: peripheral blood. The source is a woman between 65 and 79 years old with acute or convalescent COVID-19. Both conserved end residues are part of each CDR3. A D gene is named only where the DNA matches it firmly. Not all rows give a size; the values are once, few, many and, for expanded clones, a class.

CDR3	DNA	size	D	V	J
CASTLKGGTHTGELFF	TGCGCCAGCACTCTAAAAGGCGGGACCCACACCGGGGAGCTGTTTTTT	-	-	TRBV5-1	TRBJ2-2
CASSFPTGAENTIYF	TGTGCCAGTAGTTTTCCGACAGGGGCGGAGAACACCATATATTTT	-	TRBD1	TRBV19	TRBJ1-3
CASSPLSGAKNIQYF	TGCGCCAGCAGCCCTTTGAGTGGGGCTAAAAACATTCAGTACTTC	-	-	TRBV5-1	TRBJ2-4
CATSRGTGSVRSNEKLFF	TGTGCCACCAGCAGAGGGACAGGGAGCGTCAGATCTAATGAAAAACTGTTTTTT	-	TRBD1	TRBV15	TRBJ1-4
CATEADEQFF	TGTGCCACCGAGGCGGATGAGCAGTTCTTC	-	-	TRBV27	TRBJ2-1
CASSRGQGSQPQHF	TGTGCCAGCAGCCGGGGACAGGGGAGCCAGCCCCAGCATTTT	-	TRBD1	TRBV5-8	TRBJ1-5
CASSSSLAGALGNEQFF	TGTGCCAGCAGTAGTTCCCTAGCGGGAGCCTTGGGTAATGAGCAGTTCTTC	-	TRBD2	TRBV28	TRBJ2-1
CASHRGSYNSPLHF	TGTGCCAGCCACAGGGGATCCTATAATTCACCCCTCCACTTT	-	TRBD1	TRBV6-5	TRBJ1-6
CASSFPRGFNQPQHF	TGTGCCAGCAGCTTTCCTAGGGGATTTAATCAGCCCCAGCATTTT	-	-	TRBV7-7	TRBJ1-5
CASSLSRGYEQYF	TGTGCCAGCAGTTTATCTCGGGGGTACGAGCAGTACTTC	once	-	TRBV27	TRBJ2-7
CSVDEESYGYTF	TGCAGCGTTGACGAGGAGAGCTATGGCTACACCTTC	few	-	TRBV29-1	TRBJ1-2
CASGTSTGELFF	TGTGCCAGCGGGACATCAACGGGGGAGCTGTTTTTT	-	-	TRBV2	TRBJ2-2
CASSLPQSYGYTF	TGTGCCAGCAGTCTCCCACAGTCCTATGGCTACACCTTC	-	-	TRBV13	TRBJ1-2
CASSLVFEPGKLFF	TGTGCCAGCAGCTTAGTGTTCGAACCGGGAAAACTGTTTTTT	-	-	TRBV7-2	TRBJ1-4
CASSFFLTGRVEDTQYF	TGCGCCAGCAGCTTTTTCCTGACAGGGCGGGTGGAAGATACGCAGTATTTT	-	TRBD1	TRBV5-1	TRBJ2-3
CASSDLVGGSAKLFF	TGTGCCAGCAGTGACTTAGTAGGGGGCTCGGCTAAGCTGTTTTTT	-	TRBD1	TRBV6-4	TRBJ2-2